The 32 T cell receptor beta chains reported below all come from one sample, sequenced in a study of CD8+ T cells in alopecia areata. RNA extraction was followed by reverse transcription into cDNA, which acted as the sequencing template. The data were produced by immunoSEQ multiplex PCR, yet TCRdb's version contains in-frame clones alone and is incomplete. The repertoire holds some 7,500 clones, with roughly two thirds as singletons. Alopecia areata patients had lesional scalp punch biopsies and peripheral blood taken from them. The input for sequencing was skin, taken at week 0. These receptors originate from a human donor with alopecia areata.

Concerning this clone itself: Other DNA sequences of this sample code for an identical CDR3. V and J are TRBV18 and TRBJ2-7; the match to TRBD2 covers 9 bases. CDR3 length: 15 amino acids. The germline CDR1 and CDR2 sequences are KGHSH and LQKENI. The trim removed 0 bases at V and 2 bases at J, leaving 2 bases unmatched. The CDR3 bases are TGTGCCAGCTCACCACCGACTAGCGGAACCTACGAGCAGTACTTC. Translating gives CASSPPTSGTYEQYF.

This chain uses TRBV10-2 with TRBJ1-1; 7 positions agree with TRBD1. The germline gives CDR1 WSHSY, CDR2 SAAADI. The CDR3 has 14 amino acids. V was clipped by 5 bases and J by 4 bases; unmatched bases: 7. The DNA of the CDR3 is TGCGCCAGCAGTTCCAACAGGGGTTCCACTGAAGCTTTCTTT. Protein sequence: CASSSNRGSTEAFF.

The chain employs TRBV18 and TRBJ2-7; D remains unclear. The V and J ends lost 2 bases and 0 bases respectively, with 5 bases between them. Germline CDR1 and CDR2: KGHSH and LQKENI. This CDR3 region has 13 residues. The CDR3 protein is CASSPSNSYEQYF. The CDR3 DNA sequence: TGTGCCAGCTCACCAAGTAACTCCTACGAGCAGTACTTC.

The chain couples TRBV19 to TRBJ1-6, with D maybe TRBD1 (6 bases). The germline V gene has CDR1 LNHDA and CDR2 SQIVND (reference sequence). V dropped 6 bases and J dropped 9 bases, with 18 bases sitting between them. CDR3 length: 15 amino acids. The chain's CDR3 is CASRLAGQGTSPLHF. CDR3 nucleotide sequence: TGTGCCAGTAGATTAGCTGGGCAGGGGACTTCACCCCTCCACTTT.

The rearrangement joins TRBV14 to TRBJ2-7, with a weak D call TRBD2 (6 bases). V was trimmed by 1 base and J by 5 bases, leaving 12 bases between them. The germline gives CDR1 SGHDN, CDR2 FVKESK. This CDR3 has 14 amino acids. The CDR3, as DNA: TGTGCCAGCAGCCAAGTTGGAGGGCTCCACGAGCAGTACTTC. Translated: CASSQVGGLHEQYF. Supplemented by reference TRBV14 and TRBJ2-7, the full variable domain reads EAGVTQFPSHSVIEKGQTVTLRCDPISGHDNLYWYRRVMGKEIKFLLHFVKESKQDESGMPNNRFLAERTGGTYSTLKVQPAELEDSGVYFCASSQVGGLHEQYFGPGTRLTVT.

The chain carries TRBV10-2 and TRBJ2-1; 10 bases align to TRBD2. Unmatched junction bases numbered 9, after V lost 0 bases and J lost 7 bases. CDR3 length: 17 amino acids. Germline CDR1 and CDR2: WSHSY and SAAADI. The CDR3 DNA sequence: TGCGCCAGCAGTGAGTCGAATGGACTAGCGGCTAGGAATGAGCAGTTCTTC. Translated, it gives CASSESNGLAARNEQFF.

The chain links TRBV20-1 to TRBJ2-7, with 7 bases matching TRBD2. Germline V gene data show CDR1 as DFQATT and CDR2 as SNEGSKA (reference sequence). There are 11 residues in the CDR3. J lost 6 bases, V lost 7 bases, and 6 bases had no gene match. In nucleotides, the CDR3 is TGCAGTGGTGGGGGACTAAGCGAGCAGTACTTC. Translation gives CSGGGLSEQYF.

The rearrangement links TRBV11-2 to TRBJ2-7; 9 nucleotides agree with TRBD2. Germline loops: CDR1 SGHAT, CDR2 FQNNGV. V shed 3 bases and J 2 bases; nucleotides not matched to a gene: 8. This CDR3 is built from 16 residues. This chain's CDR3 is CASSFTSGGIPYEQYF. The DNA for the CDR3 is TGTGCCAGCAGCTTTACGAGCGGGGGGATTCCCTACGAGCAGTACTTC.

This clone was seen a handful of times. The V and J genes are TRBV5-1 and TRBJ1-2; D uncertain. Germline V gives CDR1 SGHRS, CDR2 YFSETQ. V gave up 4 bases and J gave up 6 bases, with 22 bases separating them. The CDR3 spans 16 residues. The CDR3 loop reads CASSPRRDTALDGYTF. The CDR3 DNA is TGCGCCAGCAGCCCGCGTAGAGACACCGCCCTGGATGGCTACACCTTC.

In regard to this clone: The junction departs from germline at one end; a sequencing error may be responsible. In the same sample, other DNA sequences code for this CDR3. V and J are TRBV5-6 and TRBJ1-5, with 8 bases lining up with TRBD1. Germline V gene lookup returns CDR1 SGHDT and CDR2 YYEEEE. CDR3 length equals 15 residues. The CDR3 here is CASRNRGDGNQPQHF. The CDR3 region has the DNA TGTGCCAGCAGGAACAGGGGGGATGGCAATCAGCCCCAGCATTTC.

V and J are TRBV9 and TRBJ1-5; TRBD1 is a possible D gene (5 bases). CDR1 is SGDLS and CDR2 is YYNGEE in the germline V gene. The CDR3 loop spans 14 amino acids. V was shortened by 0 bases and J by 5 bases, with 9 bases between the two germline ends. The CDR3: CASSVGVGDQPQHF. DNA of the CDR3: TGTGCCAGCAGCGTAGGAGTAGGGGATCAGCCCCAGCATTTT.

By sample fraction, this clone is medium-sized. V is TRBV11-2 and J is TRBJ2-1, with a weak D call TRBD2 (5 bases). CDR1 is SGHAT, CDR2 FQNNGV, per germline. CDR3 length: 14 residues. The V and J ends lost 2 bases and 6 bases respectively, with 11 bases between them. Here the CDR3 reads CASSLTPTINEQFF. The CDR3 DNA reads TGTGCCAGCAGCTTAACTCCGACTATCAATGAGCAGTTCTTC.

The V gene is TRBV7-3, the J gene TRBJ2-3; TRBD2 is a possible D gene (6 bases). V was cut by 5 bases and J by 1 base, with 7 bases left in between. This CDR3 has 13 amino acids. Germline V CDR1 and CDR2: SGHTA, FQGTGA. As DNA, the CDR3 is TGTGCCAGCAGCCCGGGGGGCACAGATACGCAGTATTTT. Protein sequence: CASSPGGTDTQYF.

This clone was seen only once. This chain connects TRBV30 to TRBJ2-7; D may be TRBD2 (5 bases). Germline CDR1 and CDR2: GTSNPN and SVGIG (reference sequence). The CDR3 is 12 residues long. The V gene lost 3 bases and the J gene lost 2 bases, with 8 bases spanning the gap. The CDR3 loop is CAWSGVTYEQYF. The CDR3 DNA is TGTGCCTGGAGCGGGGTAACCTACGAGCAGTACTTC.

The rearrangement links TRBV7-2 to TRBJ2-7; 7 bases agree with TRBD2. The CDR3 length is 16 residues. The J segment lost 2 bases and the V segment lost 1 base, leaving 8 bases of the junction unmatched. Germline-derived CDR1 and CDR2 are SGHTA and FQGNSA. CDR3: CASSLGKLARTYEQYF. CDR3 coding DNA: TGTGCCAGCAGCTTAGGTAAACTAGCGCGCACCTACGAGCAGTACTTC.

The chain's CDR3 is CASSQALLGGATDTQYF. In DNA, the CDR3 is TGTGCCAGCAGCCAAGCCTTATTAGGCGGGGCTACAGATACGCAGTATTTT. The gene calls are TRBV4-2 and TRBJ2-3, with a weak D call TRBD2 (6 bases). The CDR3 consists of 17 residues. Trimming took off 1 base at V and 3 bases at J, with 17 bases between the two ends. Germline CDR1 is LGHNA and CDR2 is YNFKEQ.

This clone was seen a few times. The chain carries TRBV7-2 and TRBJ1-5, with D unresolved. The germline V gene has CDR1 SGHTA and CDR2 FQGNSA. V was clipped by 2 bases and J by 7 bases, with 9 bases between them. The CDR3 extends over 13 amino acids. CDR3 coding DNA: TGTGCCAGCAGCTTATCGCCTTCGCAGCCCCAGCATTTT. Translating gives CASSLSPSQPQHF.

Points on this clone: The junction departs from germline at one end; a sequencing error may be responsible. In DNA form, the CDR3 reads TGTGCCAGCAGCCTAGCACGCAGGGGGACAGGCGACACCGGGGAGCTGTTTTTT. Amino acid sequence: CASSLARRGTGDTGELFF. V is TRBV7-2 and J is TRBJ2-2; 8 bases are a match to TRBD1. CDR1 and CDR2 (germline): SGHTA, FQGNSA. The CDR3 runs 18 residues. Based on the CDR3 plus reference TRBV7-2 and TRBJ2-2, the full variable domain is GAGVSQSPSNKVTEKGKDVELRCDPISGHTALYWYRQSLGQGLEFLIYFQGNSAPDKSGLPSDRFSAERTGGSVSTLTIQRTQQEDSAVYLCASSLARRGTGDTGELFFGEGSRLTVL.

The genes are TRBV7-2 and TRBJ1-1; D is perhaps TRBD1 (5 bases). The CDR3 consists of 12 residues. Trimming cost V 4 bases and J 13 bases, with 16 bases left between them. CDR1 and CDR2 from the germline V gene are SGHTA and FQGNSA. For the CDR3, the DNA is TGTGCCAGCAGCTCTGCAGGGATTCGGGTTTTCTTT. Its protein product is CASSSAGIRVFF.

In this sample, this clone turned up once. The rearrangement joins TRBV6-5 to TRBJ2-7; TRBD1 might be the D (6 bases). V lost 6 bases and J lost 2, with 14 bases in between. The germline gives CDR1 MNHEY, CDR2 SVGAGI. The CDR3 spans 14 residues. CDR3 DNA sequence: TGTGCCAGCAGCCTCATCAGGGGTCCCTACGAGCAGTACTTC. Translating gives CASSLIRGPYEQYF.

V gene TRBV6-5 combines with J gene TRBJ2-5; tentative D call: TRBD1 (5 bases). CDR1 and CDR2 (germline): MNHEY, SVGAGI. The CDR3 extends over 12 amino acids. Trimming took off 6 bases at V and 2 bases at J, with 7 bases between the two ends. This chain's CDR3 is CASRTEQETQYF. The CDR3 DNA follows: TGTGCCAGCAGGACAGAGCAAGAGACCCAGTACTTC.

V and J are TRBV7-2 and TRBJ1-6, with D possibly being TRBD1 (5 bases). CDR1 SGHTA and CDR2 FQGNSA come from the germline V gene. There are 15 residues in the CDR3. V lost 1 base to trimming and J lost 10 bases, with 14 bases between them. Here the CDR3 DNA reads TGTGCCAGCAGCTTAGTGGGGCGGGGAAGGTCACCCCTCCACTTT. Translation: CASSLVGRGRSPLHF.

Here the CDR3 DNA reads TGTGCCAGCAGCTTAGCGCCGGGAGCCATGTACGAGCAGTACTTC. Translating gives CASSLAPGAMYEQYF. The rearrangement uses TRBV11-2 and TRBJ2-7; D perhaps matches TRBD2 (6 bases). The V end lost 1 base, the J end lost 4 bases, and 14 bases lay between the germline ends. CDR1 is SGHAT and CDR2 is FQNNGV in the germline V gene. The CDR3 is 15 residues long.

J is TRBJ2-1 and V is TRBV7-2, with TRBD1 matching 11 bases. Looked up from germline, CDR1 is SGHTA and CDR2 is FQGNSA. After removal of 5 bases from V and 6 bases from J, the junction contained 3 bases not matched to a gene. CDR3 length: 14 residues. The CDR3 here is CASSPGTGGNEQFF. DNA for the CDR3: TGTGCCAGCAGCCCCGGGACAGGGGGCAATGAGCAGTTCTTC.

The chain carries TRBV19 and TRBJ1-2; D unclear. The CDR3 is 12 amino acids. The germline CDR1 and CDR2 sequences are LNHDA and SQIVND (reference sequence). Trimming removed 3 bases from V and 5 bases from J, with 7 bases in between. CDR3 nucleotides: TGTGCCAGTAGTATCCTCGGTTATGGCTACACCTTC. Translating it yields CASSILGYGYTF.

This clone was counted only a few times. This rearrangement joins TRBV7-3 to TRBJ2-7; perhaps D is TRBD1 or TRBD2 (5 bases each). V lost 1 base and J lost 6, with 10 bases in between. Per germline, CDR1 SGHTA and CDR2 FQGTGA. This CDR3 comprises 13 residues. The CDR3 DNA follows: TGTGCCAGCAGCTTAATAGGGGACGGCGAGCAGTACTTC. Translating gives CASSLIGDGEQYF. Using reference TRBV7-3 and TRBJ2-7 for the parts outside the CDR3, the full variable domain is GAGVSQTPSNKVTEKGKYVELRCDPISGHTALYWYRQSLGQGPEFLIYFQGTGAADDSGLPNDRFFAVRPEGSVSTLKIQRTERGDSAVYLCASSLIGDGEQYFGPGTRLTVT.

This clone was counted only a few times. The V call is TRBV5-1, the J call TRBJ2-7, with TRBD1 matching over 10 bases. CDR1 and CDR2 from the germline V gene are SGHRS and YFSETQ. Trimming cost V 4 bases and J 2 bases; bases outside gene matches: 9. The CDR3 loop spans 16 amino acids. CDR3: CASSPDRGLVTYEQYF. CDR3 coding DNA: TGCGCCAGCAGCCCCGACAGGGGGCTGGTCACCTACGAGCAGTACTTC.

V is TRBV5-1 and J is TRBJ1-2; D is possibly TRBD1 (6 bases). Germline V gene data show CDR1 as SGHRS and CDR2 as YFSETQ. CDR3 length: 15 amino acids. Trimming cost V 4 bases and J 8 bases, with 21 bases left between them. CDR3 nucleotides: TGCGCCAGCAGCCTTGCGGCAGGGGACCATGGCGGCTACACCTTC. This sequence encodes CASSLAAGDHGGYTF.

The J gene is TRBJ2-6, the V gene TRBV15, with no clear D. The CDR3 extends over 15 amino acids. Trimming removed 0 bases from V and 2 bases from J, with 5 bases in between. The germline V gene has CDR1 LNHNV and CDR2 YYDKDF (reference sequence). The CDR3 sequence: CATSREGTGANVLTF. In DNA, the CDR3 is TGTGCCACCAGCAGAGAAGGGACTGGGGCCAACGTCCTGACTTTC.

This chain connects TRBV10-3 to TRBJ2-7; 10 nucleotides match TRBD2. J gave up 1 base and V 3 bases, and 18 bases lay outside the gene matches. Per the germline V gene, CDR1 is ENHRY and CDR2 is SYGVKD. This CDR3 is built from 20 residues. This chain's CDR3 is CAISERSSGGDLNLSYEQYF. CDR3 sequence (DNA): TGTGCCATCAGTGAAAGGTCTAGCGGGGGTGATCTTAACCTTTCCTACGAGCAGTACTTC.

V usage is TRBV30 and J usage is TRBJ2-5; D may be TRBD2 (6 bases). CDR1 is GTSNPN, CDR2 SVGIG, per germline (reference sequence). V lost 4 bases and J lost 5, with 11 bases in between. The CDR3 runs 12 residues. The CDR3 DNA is TGTGCCTGGACGGGACTGCAGGAGACCCAGTACTTC. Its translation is CAWTGLQETQYF.

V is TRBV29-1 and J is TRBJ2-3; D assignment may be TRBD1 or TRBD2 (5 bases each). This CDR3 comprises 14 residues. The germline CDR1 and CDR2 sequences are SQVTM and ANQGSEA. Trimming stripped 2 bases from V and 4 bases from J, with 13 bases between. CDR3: CSVEWGLEADTQYF. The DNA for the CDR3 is TGCAGCGTTGAATGGGGGTTGGAGGCAGATACGCAGTATTTT.